This TCR beta chain was recorded in a study of T cells in Graves' hyperthyroidism and ophthalmopathy. Study observations and caveats: Most expanded thyroid clonotypes above 0.001 also appeared in blood. A model built on 13 V-J features separated ophthalmopathy from stable hyperthyroidism.

This clonotype has just a few counts. Its antigen is currently unknown. Orbital computed tomography and thyroid ultrasound, together with serum TRAb and thyroxine and clinical symptoms, were used for diagnoses. RNA transcripts gave rise to amplified TCR beta CDR3 regions. First-round RT-PCR of the TCR CDR3 relied on the HTBI primer set. TCRdb re-analysed the multiplex PCR reads in MiXCR, keeping a single row per CDR3 protein. The profile shows around 440,000 distinct CDR3 sequences, 15% to 18% of them singletons. J was trimmed by 10 bases and V by 6 bases; bases with no gene match: 8. Germline V gene lookup returns CDR1 KGHDR and CDR2 SFDVKD. This CDR3 has 14 residues.

The clonotype comes from a woman aged 18-30 years with Graves' hyperthyroidism. The V call is TRBV24-1, the J call TRBJ2-1; 10 positions agree with TRBD1. The sample taken for sequencing was blood. The CDR3 sequence is CATSPETGGEEQFF. The CDR3 DNA follows: TGTGCCACCAGTCCGGAGACAGGGGGCGAGGAGCAGTTCTTC.